This T cell receptor beta chain derives from a study of T-cell memory formation after mild COVID-19. In the study overall: Across donors, TCR clusters were largely donor specific.

This clonotype came up a few times. The CDR3 totals 11 residues. Germline CDR1 and CDR2: SQVTM and ANQGSEA. V dropped 4 bases and J dropped 7 bases, with 10 bases sitting between them. TCRdb re-derived calls from the 5' RACE reads in MiXCR, one entry per CDR3 protein. The sample includes 400,000 or so distinct CDR3 sequences, roughly 20% of them seen just once. The sequenced sample was PBMCs or a T cell subset sorted from them (not recorded which). The sequence was obtained from an adult woman who had mild COVID-19 (a few samples of this study predate the infection). Cell type and time point are not known. The chain joins TRBV29-1 to TRBJ1-2; possibly TRBD1 for D (5 bases). The DNA of the CDR3 is TGCAGCGTTGCCAGGGAAGCTGGCTACACCTTC. Amino acids: CSVAREAGYTF.